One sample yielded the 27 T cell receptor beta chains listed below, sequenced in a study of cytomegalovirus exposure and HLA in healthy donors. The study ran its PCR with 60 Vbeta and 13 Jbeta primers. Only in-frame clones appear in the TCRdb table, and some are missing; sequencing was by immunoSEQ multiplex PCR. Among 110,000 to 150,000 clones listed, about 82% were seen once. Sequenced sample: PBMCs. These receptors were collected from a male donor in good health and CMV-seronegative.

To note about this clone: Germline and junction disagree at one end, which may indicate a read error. The chain's CDR3 is CSSSLGPSNQPQHF. In DNA, the CDR3 is TGTTCCAGCAGCTTAGGGCCGAGCAATCAGCCCCAGCATTTT. The chain carries TRBV7-9 and TRBJ1-5; D is unclear. Germline values: CDR1 SEHNR, CDR2 FQNEAQ (reference sequence). The CDR3 runs to 14 residues.

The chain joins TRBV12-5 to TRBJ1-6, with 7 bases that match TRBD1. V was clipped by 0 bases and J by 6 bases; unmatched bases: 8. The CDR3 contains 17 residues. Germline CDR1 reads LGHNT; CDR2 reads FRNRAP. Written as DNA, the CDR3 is TGTGCTAGTGGTTTGGTGGGGGCAGGGGGTATTAATTCACCCCTCCACTTT. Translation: CASGLVGAGGINSPLHF.

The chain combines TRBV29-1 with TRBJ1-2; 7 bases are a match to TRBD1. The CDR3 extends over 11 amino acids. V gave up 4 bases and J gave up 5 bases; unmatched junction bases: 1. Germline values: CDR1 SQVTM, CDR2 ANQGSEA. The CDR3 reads CSVVTGYGYTF. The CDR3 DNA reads TGCAGCGTTGTGACAGGGTATGGCTACACCTTC.

Written as DNA, the CDR3 is TGTGCCAGCAGTTCCCCGGGACAGGGGAATAATTCACCCCTCCACTTT. It yields the protein CASSSPGQGNNSPLHF. The rearrangement links TRBV28 to TRBJ1-6; 10 bases fit TRBD1. Germline lookup yields CDR1 MDHEN and CDR2 SYDVKM. The CDR3 is 16 residues long. Trimming at V came to 4 bases and at J to 5 bases, leaving 5 bases not matched to a gene.

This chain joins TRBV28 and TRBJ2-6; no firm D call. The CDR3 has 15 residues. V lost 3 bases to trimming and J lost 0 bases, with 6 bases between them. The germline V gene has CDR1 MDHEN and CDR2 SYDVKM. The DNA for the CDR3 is TGTGCCAGCAGTTTCGGTAGCTCTGGGGCCAACGTCCTGACTTTC. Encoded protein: CASSFGSSGANVLTF.

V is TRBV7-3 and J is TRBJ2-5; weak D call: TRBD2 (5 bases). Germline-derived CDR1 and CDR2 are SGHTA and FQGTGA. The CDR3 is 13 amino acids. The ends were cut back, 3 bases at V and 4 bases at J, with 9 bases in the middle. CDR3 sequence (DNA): TGTGCCAGCAGCTTTACTAGAGGAGAGACCCAGTACTTC. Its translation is CASSFTRGETQYF. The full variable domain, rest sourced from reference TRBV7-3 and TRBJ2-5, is GAGVSQTPSNKVTEKGKYVELRCDPISGHTALYWYRQSLGQGPEFLIYFQGTGAADDSGLPNDRFFAVRPEGSVSTLKIQRTERGDSAVYLCASSFTRGETQYFGPGTRLLVL.

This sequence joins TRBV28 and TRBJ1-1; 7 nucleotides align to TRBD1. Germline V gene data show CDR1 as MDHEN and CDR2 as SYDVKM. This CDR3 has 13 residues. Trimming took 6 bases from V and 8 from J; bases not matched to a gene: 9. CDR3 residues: CASSTPGTDEAFF. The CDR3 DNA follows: TGTGCCAGCAGCACACCCGGGACAGACGAAGCTTTCTTT.

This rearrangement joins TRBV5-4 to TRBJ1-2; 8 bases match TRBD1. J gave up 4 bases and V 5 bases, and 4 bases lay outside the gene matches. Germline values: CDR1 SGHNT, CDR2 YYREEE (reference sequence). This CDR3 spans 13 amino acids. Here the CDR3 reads CASSIQGGYGYTF. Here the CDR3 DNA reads TGTGCCAGCAGTATACAGGGGGGCTATGGCTACACCTTC.

The CDR3 region has the DNA TGTGCCAGCAGCTTAGGGGGACTAGCGGGAGGTTGGCAGACCCAGTACTTC. It translates to CASSLGGLAGGWQTQYF. The chain joins TRBV7-2 to TRBJ2-5; 15 positions match TRBD2. Germline CDR1 SGHTA, CDR2 FQGNSA. This CDR3 has 17 amino acids. The J segment lost 6 bases and the V segment lost 1 base, leaving 6 bases of the junction unmatched.

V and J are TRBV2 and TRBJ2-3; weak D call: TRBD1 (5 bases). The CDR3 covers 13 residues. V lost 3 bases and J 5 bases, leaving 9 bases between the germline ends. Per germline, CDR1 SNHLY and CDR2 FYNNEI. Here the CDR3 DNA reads TGTGCCAGCAGTGACAAGGGGCTAGATACGCAGTATTTT. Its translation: CASSDKGLDTQYF.

CDR3 region: CASSIGTYNSPLHF. In DNA form, the CDR3 reads TGTGCCAGCAGCATCGGGACTTATAATTCACCCCTCCACTTT. The V gene is TRBV7-6, the J gene TRBJ1-6, with a tentative D call TRBD1 (5 bases). The germline CDR1 and CDR2 sequences are SGHVS and FNYEAQ. The V end was cut by 5 bases, the J end by 4 bases, with 9 bases between. The CDR3 consists of 14 residues.

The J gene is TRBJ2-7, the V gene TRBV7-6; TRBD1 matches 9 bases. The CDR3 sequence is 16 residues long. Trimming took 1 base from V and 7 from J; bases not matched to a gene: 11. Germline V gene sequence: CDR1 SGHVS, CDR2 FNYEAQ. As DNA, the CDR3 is TGTGCCAGCAGCTTAGTCCCAGGACAGGGGAGGATGGAGCAGTACTTC. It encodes CASSLVPGQGRMEQYF.

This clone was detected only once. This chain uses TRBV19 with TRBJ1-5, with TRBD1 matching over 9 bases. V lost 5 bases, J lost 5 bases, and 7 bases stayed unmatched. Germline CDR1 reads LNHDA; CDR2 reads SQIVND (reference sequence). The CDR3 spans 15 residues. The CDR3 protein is CASSSLGQGHQPQHF. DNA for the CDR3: TGTGCCAGTAGTTCTTTAGGACAGGGGCATCAGCCCCAGCATTTT.

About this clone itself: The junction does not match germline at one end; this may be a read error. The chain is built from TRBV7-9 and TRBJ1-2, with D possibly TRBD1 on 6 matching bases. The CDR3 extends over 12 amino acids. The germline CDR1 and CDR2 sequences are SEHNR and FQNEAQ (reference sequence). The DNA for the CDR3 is TGTTCCAGCAGCTTTACAGGGAATGGCTACACCTTC. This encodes CSSSFTGNGYTF.

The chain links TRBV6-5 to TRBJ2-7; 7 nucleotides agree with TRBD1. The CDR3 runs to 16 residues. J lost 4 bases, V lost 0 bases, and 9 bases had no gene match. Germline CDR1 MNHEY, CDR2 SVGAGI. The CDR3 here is CASSYSSGQSYYEQYF. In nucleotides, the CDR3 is TGTGCCAGCAGTTACTCTTCGGGACAGAGCTATTACGAGCAGTACTTC.

The CDR3, as DNA: TGTGCCAGCTCACCACGCAGGGGCCAGGGTGGCTACACCTTC. Its protein product is CASSPRRGQGGYTF. V gene TRBV18 combines with J gene TRBJ1-2; D possibly corresponds to TRBD1 (6 bases). V lost 1 base and J lost 7, with 13 bases in between. CDR1 and CDR2 (germline): KGHSH, LQKENI. This CDR3 is built from 14 residues.

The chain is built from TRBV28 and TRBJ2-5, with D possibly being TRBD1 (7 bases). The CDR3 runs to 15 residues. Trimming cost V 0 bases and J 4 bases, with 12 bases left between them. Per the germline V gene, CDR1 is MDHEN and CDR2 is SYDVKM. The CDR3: CASSLWTGTLETQYF. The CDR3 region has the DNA TGTGCCAGCAGTTTATGGACAGGGACTCTAGAGACCCAGTACTTC.

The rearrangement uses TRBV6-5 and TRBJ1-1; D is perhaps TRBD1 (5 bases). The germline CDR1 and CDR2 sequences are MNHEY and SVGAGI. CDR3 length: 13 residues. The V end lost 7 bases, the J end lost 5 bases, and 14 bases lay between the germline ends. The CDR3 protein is CASTKTGETEAFF. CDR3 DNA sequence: TGTGCCAGCACCAAAACGGGGGAGACTGAAGCTTTCTTT.

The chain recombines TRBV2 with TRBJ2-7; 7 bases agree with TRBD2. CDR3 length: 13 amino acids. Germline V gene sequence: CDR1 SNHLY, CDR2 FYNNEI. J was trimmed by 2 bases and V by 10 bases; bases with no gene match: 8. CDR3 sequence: CATRLADAYEQYF. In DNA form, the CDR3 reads TGTGCCACCCGACTAGCCGATGCCTACGAGCAGTACTTC.

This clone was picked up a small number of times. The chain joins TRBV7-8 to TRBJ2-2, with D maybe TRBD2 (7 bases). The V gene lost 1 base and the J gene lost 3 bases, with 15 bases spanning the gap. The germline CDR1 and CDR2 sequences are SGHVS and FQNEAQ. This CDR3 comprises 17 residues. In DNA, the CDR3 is TGTGCCAGCAGCTTAGTGGCGGGGGCTAAGGACACCGGGGAGCTGTTTTTT. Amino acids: CASSLVAGAKDTGELFF. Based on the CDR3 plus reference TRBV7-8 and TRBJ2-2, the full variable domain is GAGVSQSPRYKVAKRGQDVALRCDPISGHVSLFWYQQALGQGPEFLTYFQNEAQLDKSGLPSDRFFAERPEGSVSTLKIQRTQQEDSAVYLCASSLVAGAKDTGELFFGEGSRLTVL.

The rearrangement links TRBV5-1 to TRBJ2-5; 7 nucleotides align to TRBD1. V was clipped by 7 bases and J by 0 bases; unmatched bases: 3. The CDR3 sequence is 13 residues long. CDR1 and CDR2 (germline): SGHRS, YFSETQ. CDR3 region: CASSQGYQETQYF. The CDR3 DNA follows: TGCGCCAGCTCACAGGGGTACCAAGAGACCCAGTACTTC.

CDR3 sequence reads: CASLPLPGDRGNEQFF. DNA for the CDR3: TGTGCCAGCCTCCCCCTCCCAGGGGATAGGGGCAATGAGCAGTTCTTC. V and J are TRBV28 and TRBJ2-1; TRBD1 is a possible D gene (6 bases). With 8 bases removed from V and 6 bases from J, the gap between germline ends came to 23 bases. CDR3 length equals 16 residues. The germline V gene has CDR1 MDHEN and CDR2 SYDVKM.

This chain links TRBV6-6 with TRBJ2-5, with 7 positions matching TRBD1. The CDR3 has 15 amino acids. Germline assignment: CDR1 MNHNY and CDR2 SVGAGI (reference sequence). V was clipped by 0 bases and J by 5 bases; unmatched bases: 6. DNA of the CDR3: TGTGCCAGCAGTTACTCGAATCCCAGGGGGGAGACCCAGTACTTC. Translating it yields CASSYSNPRGETQYF.

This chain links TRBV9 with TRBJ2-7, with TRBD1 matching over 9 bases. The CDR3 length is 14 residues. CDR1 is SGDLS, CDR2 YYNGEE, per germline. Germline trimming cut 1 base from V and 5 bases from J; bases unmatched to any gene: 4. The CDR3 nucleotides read TGTGCCAGCAGCGTATTTGACAGGGGGAACGAGCAGTACTTC. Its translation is CASSVFDRGNEQYF.

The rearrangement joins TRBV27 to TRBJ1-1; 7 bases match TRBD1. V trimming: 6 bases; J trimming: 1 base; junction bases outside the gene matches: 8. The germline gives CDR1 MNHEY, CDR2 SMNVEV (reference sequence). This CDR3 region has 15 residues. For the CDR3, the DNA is TGTGCCAGCAGACAAGGACAGGTCGAGAACACTGAAGCTTTCTTT. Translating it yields CASRQGQVENTEAFF.

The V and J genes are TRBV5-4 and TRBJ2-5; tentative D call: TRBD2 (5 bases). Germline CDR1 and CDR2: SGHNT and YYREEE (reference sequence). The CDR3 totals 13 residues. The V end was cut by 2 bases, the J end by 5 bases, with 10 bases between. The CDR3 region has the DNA TGTGCCAGCAGCTTAACTAGTGTGGAGACCCAGTACTTC. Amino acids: CASSLTSVETQYF.

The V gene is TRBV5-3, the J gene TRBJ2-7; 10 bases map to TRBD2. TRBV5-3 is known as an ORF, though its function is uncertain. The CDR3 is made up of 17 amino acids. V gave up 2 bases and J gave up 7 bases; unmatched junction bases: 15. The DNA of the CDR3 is TGTGCCAGAAGCTTTGTACTAGCGGGACGGTACGGTTCAGAGCAGTACTTC. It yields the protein CARSFVLAGRYGSEQYF.